This entry describes one TCR beta chain. What it recognizes is unknown. Time point indicated: cycle 4 day 1 (C4D1), after more than five weeks of nivolumab. There was relapse after autologous stem cell transplantation in every patient, and there was variation in brentuximab vedotin exposure. Complete response, partial response or progressive disease was each patient's best response. This entry belongs to a study of PD-1 blockade in classical Hodgkin lymphoma. Study-wide findings and caveats: Exclusion removed patients who began nivolumab under 1 year after ASCT. Whereas CD4+ TCR diversity had risen significantly by C4D1, CD8+ TCR diversity had not. Complete responders possessed baseline diversity comparable to newly diagnosed patients.

The V gene's germline CDR1 is MNHEY and CDR2 SMNVEV (reference sequence). V shed 6 bases and J shed 7 bases, with 16 bases lying between them. This CDR3 is 14 amino acids long. Assay: immunoSEQ multiplex PCR; the TCRdb copy retains only in-frame clones and omits some. The sample lists approximately 90,000 clones, under 85% seen once, with about 18% in the top ten. The sequenced sample was peripheral blood mononuclear cells (PBMCs), obtained before the fourth cycle of nivolumab. The chain joins TRBV27 to TRBJ2-1; maybe TRBD2 (6 bases). The TCR comes from a human donor with classical Hodgkin lymphoma. CDR3 sequence reads: CASRLGGAGNEQFF. The CDR3 DNA is TGTGCCAGCAGGCTGGGTGGGGCGGGGAATGAGCAGTTCTTC.